These 30 T cell receptor beta chains were sequenced from one sample in a study of blood T cells in healthy people across ages. Using a J-beta primer mix together with a sample-barcoded 5' primer, a second PCR was run for about 6 to 12 cycles. MiXCR, applied by TCRdb to the 5' RACE reads, yields one record per CDR3 protein. The repertoire has about 780,000 distinct CDR3 sequences, around 50% of them found once; the top ten carry approximately 18%. The specimen sequenced was blood. The receptors were gathered from an elderly man in good health.

Concerning this clonotype: Germline is not matched at one junction end, which may reflect a read error. The V call is TRBV7-2, the J call TRBJ2-5, with D perhaps matching TRBD2 (5 bases). CDR1 and CDR2 (germline): SGHTA, FQGNSA. CDR3 size: 15 residues. The CDR3 protein is CACSLEASRPETQYF. The CDR3, as DNA: TGTGCCTGCAGCTTAGAGGCTAGCCGTCCAGAGACCCAGTACTTC. Supplemented by reference TRBV7-2 and TRBJ2-5, the full variable domain reads GAGVSQSPSNKVTEKGKDVELRCDPISGHTALYWYRQSLGQGLEFLIYFQGNSAPDKSGLPSDRFSAERTGGSVSTLTIQRTQQEDSAVYLCACSLEASRPETQYFGPGTRLLVL.

This sequence joins TRBV4-3 and TRBJ2-1, with D possibly being TRBD1 (5 bases). Deletions cut 1 base from V and 10 bases from J, with 11 bases between. Germline CDR1 LGHNA, CDR2 YSLEER. The CDR3 is 13 amino acids. As DNA, the CDR3 is TGCGCCAGCAGCCAAGTAGCAGGGCGGGAGCAGTTCTTC. This gives the protein CASSQVAGREQFF.

The V and J genes are TRBV7-2 and TRBJ2-7; 13 positions agree with TRBD2. J lost 4 bases, V lost 0 bases, and 9 bases had no gene match. This CDR3 has 18 amino acids. Germline values: CDR1 SGHTA, CDR2 FQGNSA. Written as DNA, the CDR3 is TGTGCCAGCAGCTTAGCCGGGACTAGCGGGAATTTAATTTACGAGCAGTACTTC. Translating it yields CASSLAGTSGNLIYEQYF.

The chain employs TRBV6-5 and TRBJ2-7, with 8 bases that match TRBD1. Losses at the gene ends were 4 bases for V and 4 bases for J; bases not matched to a gene: 12. Germline lookup yields CDR1 MNHEY and CDR2 SVGAGI. The CDR3 consists of 16 residues. DNA of the CDR3: TGTGCCAGCAGTTTACTCTCCGGACAGGGCTCGTACGAGCAGTACTTC. Protein sequence: CASSLLSGQGSYEQYF.

This clonotype was found many times. The rearrangement uses TRBV7-2 and TRBJ2-5; TRBD1 is a possible D gene (5 bases). Trimming removed 1 base from V and 2 bases from J, with 11 bases in between. The CDR3 loop spans 15 amino acids. Germline V lookup: CDR1 SGHTA, CDR2 FQGNSA. CDR3 coding DNA: TGTGCCAGCAGCTTAGTCCGGACACGACAAGAGACCCAGTACTTC. It translates to CASSLVRTRQETQYF.

This clonotype was counted a few times. The V call is TRBV4-1, the J call TRBJ2-1; 11 nucleotides line up with TRBD2. This CDR3 spans 18 amino acids. The junction had 12 bases not matched to a gene; V was cut back by 0 bases and J by 8 bases. The V gene's germline CDR1 is MGHRA and CDR2 YSYEKL. The CDR3 coding sequence is TGCGCCAGCAGCCAAGATCCTCCTACTAGCGGGAGTATCTATGAGCAGTTCTTC. As protein: CASSQDPPTSGSIYEQFF.

On this clonotype itself: A clone one base away is much larger, so this may be a read error. In DNA form, the CDR3 reads TGTGCCAGCAGCGTAGCATCAGATACGCAGTATTTT. Translated: CASSVASDTQYF. The chain recombines TRBV9 with TRBJ2-3; D ambiguous. CDR1 and CDR2 (germline): SGDLS, YYNGEE. The CDR3 loop spans 12 amino acids. The V end was cut by 0 bases, the J end by 4 bases, with 3 bases between.

V is TRBV20-1 and J is TRBJ2-1, with 9 bases lining up with TRBD1. The J call may not be correct, given that the DNA end is closer to TRBJ2-7. The CDR3 is made up of 14 amino acids. The germline gives CDR1 DFQATT, CDR2 SNEGSKA (reference sequence). This CDR3 is CSAGTGSSYNEQYF. The CDR3 region has the DNA TGCAGTGCTGGGACAGGGAGCTCCTACAATGAGCAGTACTTC.

This clonotype has only one observation. The genes are TRBV5-1 and TRBJ2-1; 7 bases are shared with TRBD2. This CDR3 is 15 amino acids long. J lost 6 bases, V lost 0 bases, and 6 bases had no gene match. Germline V gene sequence: CDR1 SGHRS, CDR2 YFSETQ. The CDR3 DNA is TGCGCCAGCAGCTTGGTGGCGGGAGAAGCCAATGAGCAGTTCTTC. It specifies CASSLVAGEANEQFF. Filled out from reference TRBV5-1 and TRBJ2-1, the complete variable domain reads KAGVTQTPRYLIKTRGQQVTLSCSPISGHRSVSWYQQTPGQGLQFLFEYFSETQRNKGNFPGRFSGRQFSNSRSEMNVSTLELGDSALYLCASSLVAGEANEQFFGPGTRLTVL.

The sample holds many counts of this clonotype. This chain uses TRBV10-2 with TRBJ2-5, with D perhaps assigned TRBD1 or TRBD2 (5 bases each). Between the trimmed V and J ends, which lost 3 bases and 3 bases, there was a span of 14 bases. CDR1 and CDR2 (germline): WSHSY, SAAADI. This CDR3 contains 15 residues. This CDR3 is CASSENQLGEETQYF. CDR3 sequence (DNA): TGCGCCAGCAGTGAAAACCAACTAGGGGAAGAGACCCAGTACTTC.

The CDR3 coding sequence is TGCAGCGTTGAAGGGACAGCGAAGGGGGGGAACCAAGAGACCCAGTACTTC. Its protein product is CSVEGTAKGGNQETQYF. J is TRBJ2-4 and V is TRBV29-1, with D maybe TRBD2 (7 bases). The better agreement between TRBJ2-5 and the DNA end casts doubt on the J call. The CDR3 contains 17 residues. Germline-derived CDR1 and CDR2 are SQVTM and ANQGSEA.

The gene calls are TRBV21-1 and TRBJ1-4; no check of the table's D call, TRBD1, against the DNA was made. TRBV21-1 is a known pseudogene. The CDR3 is 13 amino acids. Here the CDR3 reads CASRDRDNEKLFF. The DNA for the CDR3 is TGTGCCAGCAGGGACAGGGACAATGAAAAACTGTTTTTT.

This chain joins TRBV12-3 or TRBV12-4 and TRBJ2-7; the match to TRBD2 covers 7 bases. The CDR3 is 15 amino acids. Trimming at V came to 3 bases and at J to 4 bases, leaving 9 bases not matched to a gene. The CDR3 bases are TGTGCCAGCAGTTTGGGGCTAGCGGATGTATACGAGCAGTACTTC. Amino acids: CASSLGLADVYEQYF.

This chain joins TRBV14 and TRBJ2-7; D might be TRBD2 (5 bases). Trimming cost V 2 bases and J 0 bases, with 11 bases left between them. From germline, CDR1 is SGHDN and CDR2 FVKESK. The CDR3 is 15 residues long. The CDR3 DNA sequence: TGTGCCAGCAGCCAACTCGTCAGCGGCTCCTACGAGCAGTACTTC. Translating it yields CASSQLVSGSYEQYF.

This clonotype was observed many times. J is TRBJ2-7 and V is TRBV25-1; D assignment may be TRBD1 or TRBD2 (7 bases each). Germline CDR1 is MGHDK and CDR2 is SYGVNS. The CDR3 contains 18 residues. Trimming pared 0 bases from V and 1 base from J, leaving 19 bases between. CDR3: CASSEYRGGAGGSYEQYF. CDR3 DNA sequence: TGTGCCAGCAGTGAATATAGGGGGGGGGCAGGGGGTTCCTACGAGCAGTACTTC.

This chain links TRBV29-1 with TRBJ2-5; D is tentatively TRBD1 or TRBD2 (6 bases each). The germline V gene has CDR1 SQVTM and CDR2 ANQGSEA. V lost 6 bases, J lost 2 bases, and 19 bases lay in between. This CDR3 contains 15 residues. The CDR3 protein is CSVARGRGLQETQYF. The CDR3 DNA reads as TGCAGCGTGGCCCGGGGGCGGGGTTTACAAGAGACCCAGTACTTC.

This chain joins TRBV6-1 and TRBJ2-3; D possibly corresponds to TRBD1 (6 bases). Per germline, CDR1 MNHNS and CDR2 SASEGT. V was shortened by 6 bases and J by 0 bases, with 10 bases between the two germline ends. This CDR3 has 14 residues. CDR3 loop: CASRDSWSTDTQYF. DNA of the CDR3: TGTGCCAGCAGGGACAGCTGGAGCACAGATACGCAGTATTTT.

This clonotype has more than one count but fewer than ten. V usage is TRBV4-2 and J usage is TRBJ2-5, with 11 bases that match TRBD2. This CDR3 spans 16 amino acids. Germline V gene sequence: CDR1 LGHNA, CDR2 YNFKEQ. J was trimmed by 5 bases and V by 0 bases; bases with no gene match: 5. The CDR3 DNA reads TGTGCCAGCAGCCAAGATGATACTAGCGGGAGTGAGACCCAGTACTTC. Residues: CASSQDDTSGSETQYF.

This clonotype was seen only a few times. The CDR3 nucleotides read TGTGCCAGCAGATCCGGGACAGGGGTCGACGAGCAGTACTTC. This translates into CASRSGTGVDEQYF. The chain uses TRBV12-3 or TRBV12-4 and TRBJ2-7; 10 nucleotides line up with TRBD1. J lost 5 bases, V lost 6 bases, and 7 bases had no gene match. The length of the CDR3 is 14 residues.

Only a few counts were recorded for this clonotype. The V and J genes are TRBV20-1 and TRBJ2-7; D could derive from TRBD1 or TRBD2 (5 bases each). Per the germline V gene, CDR1 is DFQATT and CDR2 is SNEGSKA (reference sequence). The CDR3 is 13 residues long. V lost 4 bases and J 3 bases, leaving 13 bases between the germline ends. The CDR3 nucleotides read TGCAGTGCTATCGGGGCCGCGGACTACGAGCAGTACTTC. Protein sequence: CSAIGAADYEQYF.

The chain employs TRBV20-1 and TRBJ1-6; unclear D gene. The CDR3 length is 14 residues. The germline V and J ends were trimmed by 0 bases and 9 bases, with 12 bases remaining between them. Germline loops: CDR1 DFQATT, CDR2 SNEGSKA (reference sequence). Here the CDR3 DNA reads TGCAGTGCTAGAGAGGAAGGGCCTGGTTCACCCCTCCACTTT. It codes for CSAREEGPGSPLHF.

The chain links TRBV6-2 or TRBV6-3 to TRBJ2-7; D may be TRBD1 (6 bases). Germline CDR1 and CDR2: MNHEY and SVGEGT. Trimming left V 7 bases short and J 1 base short, with 17 bases between. The CDR3 runs to 15 residues. CDR3 bases: TGTGCCAGCACCCATGGACAGTTACATTCCTACGAGCAGTACTTC. This codes for CASTHGQLHSYEQYF.

The DNA for the CDR3 is TGTGCCAGCAGTTATAGGGGGCCGAGACAGGGAATAGGTGGGGCCAACGTCCTGACTTTC. This translates into CASSYRGPRQGIGGANVLTF. This chain uses TRBV27 with TRBJ2-6; 7 nucleotides match TRBD1. The CDR3 length is 20 residues. From germline, CDR1 is MNHEY and CDR2 SMNVEV (reference sequence). The ends lost 4 bases at V and 3 bases at J; junction bases unmatched: 18.

This chain joins TRBV24-1 and TRBJ2-1; the D is unclear. Per the germline V gene, CDR1 is KGHDR and CDR2 is SFDVKD. Trimming removed 3 bases at V and 4 bases at J, with 9 bases between. The CDR3 contains 14 residues. CDR3 sequence (DNA): TGTGCCACCAGTGATCCCTCTTTGTACAATGAGCAGTTCTTC. Translation gives CATSDPSLYNEQFF.

This rearrangement joins TRBV18 to TRBJ1-2; no firm D call. The V end was cut by 2 bases, the J end by 0 bases, with 7 bases between. CDR1 is KGHSH and CDR2 is LQKENI in the germline V gene. CDR3 length equals 14 residues. CDR3 nucleotide sequence: TGTGCCAGCTCACCAAGGCAGGCTAACTATGGCTACACCTTC. Amino acids: CASSPRQANYGYTF.

This clonotype was picked up a small number of times. This chain uses TRBV12-3 or TRBV12-4 with TRBJ2-4, with 9 bases identical to TRBD2. The CDR3 has 15 amino acids. Germline trimming cut 4 bases from V and 6 bases from J; bases unmatched to any gene: 7. CDR3 sequence (DNA): TGTGCCAGCAGTTCTGAGCGGGAGGACGTAAACATTCAGTACTTC. It specifies CASSSEREDVNIQYF.

The chain employs TRBV9 and TRBJ2-1; D is ambiguous. Germline V lookup: CDR1 SGDLS, CDR2 YYNGEE. CDR3 size: 14 residues. The V and J ends lost 0 bases and 7 bases respectively, with 11 bases between them. CDR3 DNA sequence: TGTGCCAGCAGCGTAGTTGATCGGCGGAATGAGCAGTTCTTC. Translating gives CASSVVDRRNEQFF.

Only a few counts were recorded for this clonotype. V usage is TRBV27 and J usage is TRBJ2-7; 11 positions match TRBD2. V dropped 10 bases and J dropped 2; count of bases not matched to a gene: 4. Germline V gives CDR1 MNHEY, CDR2 SMNVEV (reference sequence). The length of the CDR3 is 13 residues. CDR3 DNA sequence: TGTGCCACCGGGACTAGCGGAACCTACGAGCAGTACTTC. As protein: CATGTSGTYEQYF.

Turning to this clonotype: A read error may explain this, as a much larger clone is one base away. The gene calls are TRBV27 and TRBJ1-6, with 9 bases fitting TRBD1. Germline V gene sequence: CDR1 MNHEY, CDR2 SMNVEV (reference sequence). The CDR3 runs 15 residues. CDR3 sequence reads: CAGSLLDRGNSPLHF. The CDR3 region has the DNA TGTGCCGGCAGTCTATTGGACAGGGGCAATTCACCCCTCCACTTT.

The J gene is TRBJ1-5, the V gene TRBV29-1, with TRBD1 matching over 7 bases. CDR1 is SQVTM, CDR2 ANQGSEA, per germline. V was clipped by 4 bases and J by 6 bases; unmatched bases: 6. The CDR3 has 13 residues. CDR3 in amino acids: CSVAEGAAQPQHF. Written as DNA, the CDR3 is TGCAGCGTTGCTGAGGGGGCCGCTCAGCCCCAGCATTTT.